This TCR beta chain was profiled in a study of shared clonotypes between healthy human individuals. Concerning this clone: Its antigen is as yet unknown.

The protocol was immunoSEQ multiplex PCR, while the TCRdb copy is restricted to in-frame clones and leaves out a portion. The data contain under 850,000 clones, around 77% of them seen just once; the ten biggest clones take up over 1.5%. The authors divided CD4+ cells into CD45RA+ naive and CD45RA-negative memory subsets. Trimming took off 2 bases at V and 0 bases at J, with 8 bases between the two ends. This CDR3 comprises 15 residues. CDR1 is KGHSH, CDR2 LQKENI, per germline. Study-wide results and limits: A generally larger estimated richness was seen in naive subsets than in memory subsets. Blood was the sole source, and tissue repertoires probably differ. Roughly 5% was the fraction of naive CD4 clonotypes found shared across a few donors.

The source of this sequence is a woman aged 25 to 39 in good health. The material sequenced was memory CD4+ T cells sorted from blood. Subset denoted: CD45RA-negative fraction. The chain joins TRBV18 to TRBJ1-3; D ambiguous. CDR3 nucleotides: TGTGCCAGCTCACCAAATCAGCACTCTGGAAACACCATATATTTT. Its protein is CASSPNQHSGNTIYF.